Listed below are T cell receptor beta chains from one sample, sequenced in a study of stem cell transplantation in POMP-related autoinflammatory disease. Libraries were prepared by immunoSEQ multiplex PCR; TCRdb keeps only in-frame clonotypes and omits some of them. The sample lists around 11,000 clones; around nine tenths were seen once. The sample in question was CD8+ T cells from PBMCs, obtained before stem cell transplantation. Receptors originate from a human donor with POMP-related autoinflammation and immune dysregulation (PRAID). Each CDR3 is given with its conserved first and last residue. D genes are given only for firm matches. Clone size is shown for a subset of rows, as once, few, many or a class of expanded clone.

CDR3nt | CDR3aa | d_gene | j_gene | v_gene | abundance
TGCGCCAGCAGCCAAGGAGGACGGTCCTACGAGCAGTACTTC | CASSQGGRSYEQYF | . | TRBJ2-7 | TRBV4-1 | .
TGTGCCAGCAGCGGCCGGGACTTACCCTACGAGCAGTACTTC | CASSGRDLPYEQYF | . | TRBJ2-7 | TRBV11-2 | .
TGTGCCAGCAGCGTAGGTGGGGGAGGAGAGACCCAGTACTTC | CASSVGGGGETQYF | . | TRBJ2-5 | TRBV9 | .
TGTGCCAGCAGCTTCGCAGGGAGGGAGTGGCTCGGGGGCTACACCTTC | CASSFAGREWLGGYTF | . | TRBJ1-2 | TRBV7-9 | .
TGTGCCAGCAGCTTGGTCGCGACAGGGACCTACGAGCAGTACTTC | CASSLVATGTYEQYF | TRBD1 | TRBJ2-7 | TRBV7-9 | .
TGTGCCAGCAGTACCCGACTAGCGGTGTACAATGAGCAGTTCTTC | CASSTRLAVYNEQFF | TRBD2 | TRBJ2-1 | TRBV7-9 | once
TGCGCCAGCAGCCAAGAGGGACTAGCGGAGCCCTACAATGAGCAGTTCTTC | CASSQEGLAEPYNEQFF | TRBD2 | TRBJ2-1 | TRBV4-1 | once
TGTGCCAGCAGTCTCGTCCCAGTGGGGAGTGAGACCCAGTACTTC | CASSLVPVGSETQYF | . | TRBJ2-5 | TRBV2 | .
TGTGCCAGCAGCCAAGATCCCCCCACTATACGAGGCTACACCTTC | CASSQDPPTIRGYTF | . | TRBJ1-2 | TRBV14 | hyperexpanded
TGTGCCAGCAGCCGAGGGCAGGGGGCGGGGCAGCCCCAGCATTTT | CASSRGQGAGQPQHF | TRBD1 | TRBJ1-5 | TRBV13 | .
TGTGCCAGCAGCTCACAGGGAAATGGAAACACCATATATTTT | CASSSQGNGNTIYF | . | TRBJ1-3 | TRBV6-5 | .
TGTGCCAGCAGGGCGTCGGGACAGGAGAACACCGGGGAGCTGTTTTTT | CASRASGQENTGELFF | TRBD1 | TRBJ2-2 | TRBV2 | .
TGTGCCAGCAGCCAAGATCCCCCCACTATACGAGGCTACACCTTC | CASSQDPPTIRGYTF | . | TRBJ1-2 | TRBV7-9 | .
TGTGCCAGCAGCTTAGGGGTTTTGCAGCCCCAGCATTTT | CASSLGVLQPQHF | . | TRBJ1-5 | TRBV7-9 | few
TGTGCCAGCAGCTTAGGTGTGCAGGGCCTCTCGTTCAATGAGCAGTTCTTC | CASSLGVQGLSFNEQFF | . | TRBJ2-1 | TRBV11-2 | once
TGTGCCAGCAAAGGCACGGGTACTAGGGAGACCCAGTACTTC | CASKGTGTRETQYF | . | TRBJ2-5 | TRBV2 | .
TGTGCCGGGCAGGGGAAGGGGAACTATGGCTACACCTTC | CAGQGKGNYGYTF | . | TRBJ1-2 | TRBV7-9 | once
TGTGCCAGCAGCGCGTCCCTGGGACGGTCGTACCAAGAGACCCAGTACTTC | CASSASLGRSYQETQYF | . | TRBJ2-5 | TRBV9 | once
TGTGCCAGTAGTCCAGGGACTAGTCCGACCTACGAGCAGTACTTC | CASSPGTSPTYEQYF | TRBD2 | TRBJ2-7 | TRBV19 | .
TGCGCCAGCATGGACAGGGGAGGTTACGAGCAGTACTTC | CASMDRGGYEQYF | TRBD1 | TRBJ2-7 | TRBV10-1 | few
TGTGCCAGCAGTTCCGGTCCTCAGCCCCAGCATTTT | CASSSGPQPQHF | . | TRBJ1-5 | TRBV28 | .
TGTGCCATCAGTGATCAGGGGGGGCAAACGTCTTCCTACGAGCAGTACTTC | CAISDQGGQTSSYEQYF | . | TRBJ2-7 | TRBV10-3 | .
TGTGCCTGGAGTGTTGGGGCTTATGGCTACACCTTC | CAWSVGAYGYTF | . | TRBJ1-2 | TRBV30 | .
TGCGCCAGCAGCCAGGGACAGGGGGGGACTATGAACACTGAAGCTTTCTTT | CASSQGQGGTMNTEAFF | TRBD1 | TRBJ1-1 | TRBV4-1 | .
TGTGCCAGCAGTTTTCTGGGCAGCAATCAGCCCCAGCATTTT | CASSFLGSNQPQHF | . | TRBJ1-5 | TRBV27 | once
TGTGCTAGCAGCCCACCGGGGGGTCTCGAGCAGTACTTC | CASSPPGGLEQYF | TRBD2 | TRBJ2-7 | TRBV7-7 | .
TGTGCCAGCAACTCGCTACGGGTCGGGGAGCTGTTTTTT | CASNSLRVGELFF | . | TRBJ2-2 | TRBV7-9 | .
TGTGCCAGCAGTTTGAGCGGGAGCGGCAATGAGCAGTTCTTC | CASSLSGSGNEQFF | TRBD2 | TRBJ2-1 | TRBV27 | .
TGTGCCAGCAGCGCTCTCGGCCCCAATCAGCCCCAGCATTTT | CASSALGPNQPQHF | . | TRBJ1-5 | TRBV5-5 | few
TGTGCCAGCAGCTTGGAGGGACTAGCGGGTAGAGATACGCAGTATTTT | CASSLEGLAGRDTQYF | TRBD2 | TRBJ2-3 | TRBV5-4 | .
TGTGCCAGCAGGTTCCGGGACAACTCCTACGAGCAGTACTTC | CASRFRDNSYEQYF | . | TRBJ2-7 | TRBV5-5 | .
TGTGCCAGCAGTCTCGGGGGAAAACAGCCCCAGCATTTT | CASSLGGKQPQHF | . | TRBJ1-5 | TRBV6-5 | .
TGTGCCAGCAGCCCAAGACAGGGATCCCCCTACAATGAGCAGTTCTTC | CASSPRQGSPYNEQFF | TRBD1 | TRBJ2-1 | TRBV14 | .
TGTGCCAGCCTTGAGGGTAGGCACCACACAGATACGCAGTATTTT | CASLEGRHHTDTQYF | . | TRBJ2-3 | TRBV2 | .
TGTGCCAGCAGCCCGACAGGGCTCCAAGAGACCCAGTACTTC | CASSPTGLQETQYF | TRBD1 | TRBJ2-5 | TRBV7-9 | once
TGTGCCAGCATCCTGAACACTGAAGCTTTCTTT | CASILNTEAFF | . | TRBJ1-1 | TRBV27 | .
TGTGCCAGCAGTTTAGCGGGAGGGGTGAGGGAGACCCAGTACTTC | CASSLAGGVRETQYF | TRBD2 | TRBJ2-5 | TRBV6-6 | .
TGTGCCAGCAGCGTAGATCGAGACAGCGAGATAGGGGGATATGGCTACACCTTC | CASSVDRDSEIGGYGYTF | . | TRBJ1-2 | TRBV9 | few
TGTGCCAGCAGCCAAACCGGGTCTAACAATGAGCAGTTCTTC | CASSQTGSNNEQFF | . | TRBJ2-1 | TRBV4-2 | .
TGTGCCAGCAGTATTGGGGGGCAGCCCCAGCATTTT | CASSIGGQPQHF | . | TRBJ1-5 | TRBV5-8 | few
TGCAGCGTTGTGGGCGGGGGTGACTACGAGCAGTACTTC | CSVVGGGDYEQYF | TRBD2 | TRBJ2-7 | TRBV29-1 | .
TGCGCCAGCAGCTTTGGGAAGGGACTAGCGGAAACCTACGAGCAGTACTTC | CASSFGKGLAETYEQYF | TRBD2 | TRBJ2-7 | TRBV5-1 | .
TGTGCCAGCAGCTCCGCGTCAAAACACTATGGCTACACCTTC | CASSSASKHYGYTF | . | TRBJ1-2 | TRBV5-8 | .
TGTGCCAGCAGTTGGGGGCGAACCTATGGCTACACCTTC | CASSWGRTYGYTF | . | TRBJ1-2 | TRBV6-1 | .
TGTGCCAGCAGCGGGACTAGCGGCTCCTACGAGCAGTACTTC | CASSGTSGSYEQYF | TRBD2 | TRBJ2-7 | TRBV9 | .
TGCGCCAGCAGCCCATTCCGACTGGCTTCCATCGAGCAGTACTTC | CASSPFRLASIEQYF | . | TRBJ2-7 | TRBV4-1 | .
TGTGCCAGTAGTATAGATCTCGGGACGGCCAATCAGCCCCAGCATTTT | CASSIDLGTANQPQHF | . | TRBJ1-5 | TRBV19 | .
TGTGCCAGCAGTTTAGGGCAGGGCAACACAGATACGCAGTATTTT | CASSLGQGNTDTQYF | . | TRBJ2-3 | TRBV27 | .
TGTGCCAGCAGCCCAGACAGGGTGTACGGAAACACCATATATTTT | CASSPDRVYGNTIYF | TRBD1 | TRBJ1-3 | TRBV7-9 | .
TGTGCCAGCAGCTTGCGATTAGCGGGAGGTAACACCGGGGAGCTGTTTTTT | CASSLRLAGGNTGELFF | TRBD2 | TRBJ2-2 | TRBV7-9 | once
TGTGCCAGCAGCGCGGACAGGTCTGTTGAAAAACTGTTTTTT | CASSADRSVEKLFF | TRBD1 | TRBJ1-4 | TRBV9 | .
TGCGCCAGCAGCCAAGAAGGTACTACAGAATCTTACAATGAGCAGTTCTTC | CASSQEGTTESYNEQFF | . | TRBJ2-1 | TRBV4-1 | .
TGTGCCAGCAGTTTATCTTTTACAGGGGTTGAGGATGAGCAGTTCTTC | CASSLSFTGVEDEQFF | TRBD1 | TRBJ2-1 | TRBV27 | .
TGTGCCAGCAGTCCAACAGGGAACACTGAAGCTTTCTTT | CASSPTGNTEAFF | . | TRBJ1-1 | TRBV6-5 | .
TGTGCCAGCAGCATGCGCGGGGGGGCCCGCGACAATGAGCAGTTCTTC | CASSMRGGARDNEQFF | TRBD2 | TRBJ2-1 | TRBV7-6 | .
TGTGCCAGCAGGGCTAGGGGATTCTACGAGCAGTACTTC | CASRARGFYEQYF | . | TRBJ2-7 | TRBV2 | .
TGTGCCAGCAGCTTAGAACTGGTACCCTATGGCTACACCTTC | CASSLELVPYGYTF | . | TRBJ1-2 | TRBV7-9 | .
TGTGCCAGCAGCGTTGGACAGGCGAACACTGAAGCTTTCTTT | CASSVGQANTEAFF | TRBD1 | TRBJ1-1 | TRBV9 | .
TGTGCCAGCAGCCCTGTTAGAGCGGGGATCTACAATGAGCAGTTCTTC | CASSPVRAGIYNEQFF | TRBD2 | TRBJ2-1 | TRBV2 | .